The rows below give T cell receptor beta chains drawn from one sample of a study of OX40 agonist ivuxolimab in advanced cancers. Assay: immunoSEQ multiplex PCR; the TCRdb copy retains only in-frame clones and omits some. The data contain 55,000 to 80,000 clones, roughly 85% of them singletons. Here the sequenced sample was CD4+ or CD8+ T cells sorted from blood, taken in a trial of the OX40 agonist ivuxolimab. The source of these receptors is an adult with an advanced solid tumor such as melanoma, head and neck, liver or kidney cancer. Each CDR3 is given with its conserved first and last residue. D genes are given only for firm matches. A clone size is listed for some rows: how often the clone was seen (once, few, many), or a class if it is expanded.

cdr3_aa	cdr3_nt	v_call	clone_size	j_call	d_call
CSVATGGPGGYTF	TGCAGCGTTGCCACAGGGGGCCCTGGTGGCTACACCTTC	TRBV29-1	-	TRBJ1-2	TRBD1
CAISESRSGNTIYF	TGTGCCATCAGTGAGTCCAGGTCTGGAAACACCATATATTTT	TRBV10-3	-	TRBJ1-3	-
CASSFPDNEKLFF	TGCGCCAGCAGCTTTCCGGATAATGAAAAACTGTTTTTT	TRBV5-1	-	TRBJ1-4	-
CASSVAVPGQGRGTEAFF	TGTGCCAGCAGCGTCGCCGTCCCGGGACAGGGGCGGGGAACTGAAGCTTTCTTT	TRBV9	-	TRBJ1-1	TRBD1
CASSPDLFYEQYF	TGCGCCAGCAGCCCGGACCTATTCTACGAGCAGTACTTC	TRBV4-3	-	TRBJ2-7	-
CASSQSGDRGSNQPQHF	TGCGCCAGCAGTCAATCGGGGGACAGGGGATCGAATCAGCCCCAGCATTTT	TRBV23-1	-	TRBJ1-5	TRBD1
CASSTQGARTEAFF	TGTGCCAGCAGTACCCAGGGGGCGCGTACTGAAGCTTTCTTT	TRBV7-2	-	TRBJ1-1	TRBD1
CASSLSYNEQFF	TGTGCCAGCAGCCTAAGCTACAATGAGCAGTTCTTC	TRBV11-3	-	TRBJ2-1	-
CASSLATGWGNQPQHF	TGTGCCAGCAGCTTGGCCACAGGGTGGGGCAATCAGCCCCAGCATTTT	TRBV5-8	-	TRBJ1-5	-
CASSYSTADGLLHF	TGTGCCAGCAGTTACTCGACCGCCGATGGTCTCCTCCACTTT	TRBV6-5	-	TRBJ1-6	-
CASSVETGTGELFF	TGTGCCAGCAGCGTGGAGACAGGAACTGGGGAGCTGTTTTTT	TRBV11-3	-	TRBJ2-2	-
CAISESSASGSADTQYF	TGTGCCATCAGTGAGTCGAGTGCTAGCGGGAGTGCAGATACGCAGTATTTT	TRBV10-3	-	TRBJ2-3	TRBD2
CASRRDTLNTEAFF	TGTGCCAGCAGACGGGACACTCTGAACACTGAAGCTTTCTTT	TRBV5-5	many	TRBJ1-1	-
CASSPPGSGANVLTF	TGTGCCAGCTCACCACCTGGCTCTGGGGCCAACGTCCTGACTTTC	TRBV18	-	TRBJ2-6	-
CASSQGLAKNIQYF	TGTGCCAGCAGCCAGGGGTTAGCCAAAAACATTCAGTACTTC	TRBV7-2	-	TRBJ2-4	-
CSGGQGERETQYF	TGCAGCGGGGGACAGGGGGAGAGAGAGACCCAGTACTTC	TRBV29-1	-	TRBJ2-5	TRBD1
CASGGQSNEKLFF	TGTGCCAGCGGGGGACAGAGTAATGAAAAACTGTTTTTT	TRBV9	-	TRBJ1-4	TRBD1
CASSPTGSDNYGYTF	TGCGCCAGCAGCCCGACAGGGTCTGATAACTATGGCTACACCTTC	TRBV5-1	-	TRBJ1-2	TRBD1
CASKQAGHSYNEQFF	TGTGCCAGCAAACAAGCGGGGCACTCCTACAATGAGCAGTTCTTC	TRBV19	-	TRBJ2-1	TRBD2
CASSQGQGADGYTF	TGTGCCAGCAGCCAAGGACAGGGGGCAGATGGCTACACCTTC	TRBV4-2	-	TRBJ1-2	TRBD1
CASSLGQGTYEQYF	TGTGCCAGCAGCTTAGGGCAGGGGACCTACGAGCAGTACTTC	TRBV7-9	-	TRBJ2-7	-
CASSIGQGAGSPLHF	TGTGCCAGCTCAATCGGACAGGGGGCAGGTTCACCCCTCCACTTT	TRBV18	-	TRBJ1-6	TRBD1
CASSLTVRTGELFF	TGCGCCAGCAGTTTGACAGTACGTACCGGGGAGCTGTTTTTT	TRBV5-1	-	TRBJ2-2	-